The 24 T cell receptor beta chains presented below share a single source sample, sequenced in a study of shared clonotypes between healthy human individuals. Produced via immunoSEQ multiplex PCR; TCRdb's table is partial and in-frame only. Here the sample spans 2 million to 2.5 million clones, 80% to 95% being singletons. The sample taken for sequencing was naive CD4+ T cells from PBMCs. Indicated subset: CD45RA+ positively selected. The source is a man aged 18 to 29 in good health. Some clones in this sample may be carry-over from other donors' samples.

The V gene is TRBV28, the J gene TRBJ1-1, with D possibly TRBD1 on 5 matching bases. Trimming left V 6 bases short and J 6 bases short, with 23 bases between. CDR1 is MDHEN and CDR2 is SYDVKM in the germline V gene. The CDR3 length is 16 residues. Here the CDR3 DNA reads TGTGCCAGCAGACCTACCCTCGGGGGGGGTAAGGCTGAAGCTTTCTTT. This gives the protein CASRPTLGGGKAEAFF.

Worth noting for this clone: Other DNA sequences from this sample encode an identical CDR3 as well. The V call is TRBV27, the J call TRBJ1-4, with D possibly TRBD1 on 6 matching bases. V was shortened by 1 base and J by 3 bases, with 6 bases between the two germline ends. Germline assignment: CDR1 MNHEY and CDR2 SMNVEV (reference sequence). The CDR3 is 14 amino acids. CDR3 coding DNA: TGTGCCAGCAGTTTATGGGGGCCTAATGAAAAACTGTTTTTT. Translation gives CASSLWGPNEKLFF.

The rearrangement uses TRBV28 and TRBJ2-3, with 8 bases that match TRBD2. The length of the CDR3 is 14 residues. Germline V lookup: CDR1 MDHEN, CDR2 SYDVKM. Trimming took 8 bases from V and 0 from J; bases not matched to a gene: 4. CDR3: CASVAGGSTDTQYF. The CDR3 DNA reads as TGTGCCAGCGTCGCGGGGGGAAGCACAGATACGCAGTATTTT. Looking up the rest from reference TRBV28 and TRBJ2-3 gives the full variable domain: DVKVTQSSRYLVKRTGEKVFLECVQDMDHENMFWYRQDPGLGLRLIYFSYDVKMKEKGDIPEGYSVSREKKERFSLILESASTNQTSMYLCASVAGGSTDTQYFGPGTRLTVL.

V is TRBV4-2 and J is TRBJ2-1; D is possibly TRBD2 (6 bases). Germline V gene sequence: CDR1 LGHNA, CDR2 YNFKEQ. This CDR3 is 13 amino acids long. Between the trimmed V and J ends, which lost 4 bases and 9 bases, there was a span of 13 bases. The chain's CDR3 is CASSPENSGEQFF. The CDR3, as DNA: TGTGCCAGCAGCCCAGAGAATAGCGGTGAGCAGTTCTTC.

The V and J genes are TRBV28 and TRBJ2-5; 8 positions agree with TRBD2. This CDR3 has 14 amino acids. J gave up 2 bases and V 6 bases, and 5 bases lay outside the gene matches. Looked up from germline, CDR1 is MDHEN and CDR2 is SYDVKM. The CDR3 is CASRQTSAQETQYF. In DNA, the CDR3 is TGTGCCAGCAGACAGACTAGCGCTCAAGAGACCCAGTACTTC.

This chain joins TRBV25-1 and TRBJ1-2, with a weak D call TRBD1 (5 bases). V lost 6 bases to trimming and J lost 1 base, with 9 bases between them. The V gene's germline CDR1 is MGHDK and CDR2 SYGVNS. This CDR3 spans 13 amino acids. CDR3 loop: CASSPQDNYGYTF. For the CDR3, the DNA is TGTGCCAGCAGCCCACAGGATAACTATGGCTACACCTTC.

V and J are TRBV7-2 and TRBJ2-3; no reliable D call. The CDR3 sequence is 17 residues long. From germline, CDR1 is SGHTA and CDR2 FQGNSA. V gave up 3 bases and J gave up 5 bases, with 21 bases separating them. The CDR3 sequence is CASSLSGPSFPGDTQYF. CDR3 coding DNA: TGTGCCAGCAGCTTGTCCGGGCCGAGTTTTCCCGGAGATACGCAGTATTTT.

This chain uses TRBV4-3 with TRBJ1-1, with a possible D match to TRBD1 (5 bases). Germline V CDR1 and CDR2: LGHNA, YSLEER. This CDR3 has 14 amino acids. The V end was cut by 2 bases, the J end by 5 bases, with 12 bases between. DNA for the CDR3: TGCGCCAGCAGCCAAAGGGGCGGGAGTACTGAAGCTTTCTTT. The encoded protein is CASSQRGGSTEAFF.

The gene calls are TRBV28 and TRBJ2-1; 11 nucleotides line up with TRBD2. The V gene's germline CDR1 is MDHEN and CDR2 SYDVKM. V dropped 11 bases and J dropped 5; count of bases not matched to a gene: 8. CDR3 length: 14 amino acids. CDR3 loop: CALSPSGRHNEQFF. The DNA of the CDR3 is TGTGCCCTCTCCCCTAGCGGGAGGCACAATGAGCAGTTCTTC.

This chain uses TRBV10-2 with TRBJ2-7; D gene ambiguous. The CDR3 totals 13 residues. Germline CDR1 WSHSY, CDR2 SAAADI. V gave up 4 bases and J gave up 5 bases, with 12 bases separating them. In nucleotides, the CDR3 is TGCGCCAGCAGTGGCAGTGTTTCCAACGAGCAGTACTTC. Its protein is CASSGSVSNEQYF.

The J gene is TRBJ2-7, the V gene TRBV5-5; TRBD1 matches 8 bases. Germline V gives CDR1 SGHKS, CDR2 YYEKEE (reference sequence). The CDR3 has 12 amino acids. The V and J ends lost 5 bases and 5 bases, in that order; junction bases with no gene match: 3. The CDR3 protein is CASSWTGHEQYF. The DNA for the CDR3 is TGTGCCAGCAGTTGGACAGGGCACGAGCAGTACTTC.

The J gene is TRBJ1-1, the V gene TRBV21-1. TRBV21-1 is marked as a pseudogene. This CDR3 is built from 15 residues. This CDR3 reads CASSKGEGWDTEAFF. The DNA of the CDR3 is TGTGCCAGCAGCAAAGGAGAAGGGTGGGACACTGAAGCTTTCTTT.

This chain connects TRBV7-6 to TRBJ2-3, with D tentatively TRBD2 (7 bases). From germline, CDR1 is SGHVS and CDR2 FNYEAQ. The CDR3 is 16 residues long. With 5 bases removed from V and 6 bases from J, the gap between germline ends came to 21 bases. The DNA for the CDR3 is TGTGCCAGCAGCCGGGGGGCTCGGCCGTACCAGGATACGCAGTATTTT. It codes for CASSRGARPYQDTQYF.

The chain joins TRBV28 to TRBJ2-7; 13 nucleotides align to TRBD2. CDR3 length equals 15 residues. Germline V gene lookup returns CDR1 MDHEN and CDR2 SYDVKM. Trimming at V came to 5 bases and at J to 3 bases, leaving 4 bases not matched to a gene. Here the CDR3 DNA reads TGTGCCAGCAGTCAGAGGACTAGCGGGGGCTACGAGCAGTACTTC. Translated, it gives CASSQRTSGGYEQYF. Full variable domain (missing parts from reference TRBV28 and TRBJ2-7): DVKVTQSSRYLVKRTGEKVFLECVQDMDHENMFWYRQDPGLGLRLIYFSYDVKMKEKGDIPEGYSVSREKKERFSLILESASTNQTSMYLCASSQRTSGGYEQYFGPGTRLTVT.

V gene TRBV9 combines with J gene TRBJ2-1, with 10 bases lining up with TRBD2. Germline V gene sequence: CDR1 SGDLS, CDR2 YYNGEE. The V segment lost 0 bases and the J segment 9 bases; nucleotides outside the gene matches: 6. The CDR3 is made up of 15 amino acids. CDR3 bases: TGTGCCAGCAGCGTAGACCTAGCGGGAGTTTCTGAGCAGTTCTTC. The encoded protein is CASSVDLAGVSEQFF.

CDR3 loop: CASSPSPTGYGYTF. The DNA of the CDR3 is TGTGCCAGCTCACCATCCCCCACAGGGTATGGCTACACCTTC. This chain connects TRBV18 to TRBJ1-2; the D gene is possibly TRBD1 (6 bases). The CDR3 is 14 residues long. The germline gives CDR1 KGHSH, CDR2 LQKENI. V was trimmed by 2 bases and J by 5 bases, leaving 12 bases between them.

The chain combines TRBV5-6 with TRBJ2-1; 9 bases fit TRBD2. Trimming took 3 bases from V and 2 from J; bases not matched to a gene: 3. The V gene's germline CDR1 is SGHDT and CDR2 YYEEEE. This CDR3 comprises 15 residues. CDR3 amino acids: CASSWPSGTYNEQFF. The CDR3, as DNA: TGTGCCAGCAGCTGGCCTAGCGGGACCTACAATGAGCAGTTCTTC.

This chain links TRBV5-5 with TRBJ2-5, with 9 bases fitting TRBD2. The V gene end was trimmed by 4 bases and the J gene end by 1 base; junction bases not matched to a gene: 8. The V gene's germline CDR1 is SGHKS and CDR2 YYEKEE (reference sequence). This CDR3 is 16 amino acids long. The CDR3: CASSLRLAGIQETQYF. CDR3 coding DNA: TGTGCCAGCAGCCTCCGCCTAGCGGGAATCCAAGAGACCCAGTACTTC.

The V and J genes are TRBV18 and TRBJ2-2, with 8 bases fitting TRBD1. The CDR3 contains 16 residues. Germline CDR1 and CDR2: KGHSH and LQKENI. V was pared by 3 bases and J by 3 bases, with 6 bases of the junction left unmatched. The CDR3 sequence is CASSPQGALDTGELFF. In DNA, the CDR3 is TGTGCCAGCTCACCCCAGGGGGCATTGGACACCGGGGAGCTGTTTTTT.

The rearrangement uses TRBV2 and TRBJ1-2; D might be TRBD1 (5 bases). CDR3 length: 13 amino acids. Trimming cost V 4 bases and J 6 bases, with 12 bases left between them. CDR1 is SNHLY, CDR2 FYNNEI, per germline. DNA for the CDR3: TGTGCCAGCAGTGTGCAGGGATTGGATGGCTACACCTTC. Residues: CASSVQGLDGYTF.

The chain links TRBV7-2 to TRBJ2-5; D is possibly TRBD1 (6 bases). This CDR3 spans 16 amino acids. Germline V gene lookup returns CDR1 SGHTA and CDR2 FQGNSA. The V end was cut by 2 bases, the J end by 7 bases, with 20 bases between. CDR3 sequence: CASSLRGTTPIGTQYF. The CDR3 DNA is TGTGCCAGCAGCTTAAGGGGGACCACCCCCATAGGGACCCAGTACTTC.

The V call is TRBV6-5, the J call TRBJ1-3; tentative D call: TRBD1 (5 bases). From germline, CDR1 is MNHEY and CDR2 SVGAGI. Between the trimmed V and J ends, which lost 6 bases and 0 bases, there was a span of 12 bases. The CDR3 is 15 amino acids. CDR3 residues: CASSRGHSSGNTIYF. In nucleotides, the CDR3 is TGTGCCAGCAGCCGAGGACACTCCTCTGGAAACACCATATATTTT.

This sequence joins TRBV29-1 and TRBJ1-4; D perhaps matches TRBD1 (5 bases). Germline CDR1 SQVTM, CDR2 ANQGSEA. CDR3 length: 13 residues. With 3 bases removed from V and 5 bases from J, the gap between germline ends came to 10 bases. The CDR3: CSVDQGYNEKLFF. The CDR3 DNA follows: TGCAGCGTTGATCAGGGATACAATGAAAAACTGTTTTTT.

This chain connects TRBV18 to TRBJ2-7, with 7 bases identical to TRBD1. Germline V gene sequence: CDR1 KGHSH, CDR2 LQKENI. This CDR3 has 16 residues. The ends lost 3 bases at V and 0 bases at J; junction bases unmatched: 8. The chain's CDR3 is CASSPPTGTISYEQYF. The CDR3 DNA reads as TGTGCCAGCTCACCGCCGACAGGGACCATCTCCTACGAGCAGTACTTC.